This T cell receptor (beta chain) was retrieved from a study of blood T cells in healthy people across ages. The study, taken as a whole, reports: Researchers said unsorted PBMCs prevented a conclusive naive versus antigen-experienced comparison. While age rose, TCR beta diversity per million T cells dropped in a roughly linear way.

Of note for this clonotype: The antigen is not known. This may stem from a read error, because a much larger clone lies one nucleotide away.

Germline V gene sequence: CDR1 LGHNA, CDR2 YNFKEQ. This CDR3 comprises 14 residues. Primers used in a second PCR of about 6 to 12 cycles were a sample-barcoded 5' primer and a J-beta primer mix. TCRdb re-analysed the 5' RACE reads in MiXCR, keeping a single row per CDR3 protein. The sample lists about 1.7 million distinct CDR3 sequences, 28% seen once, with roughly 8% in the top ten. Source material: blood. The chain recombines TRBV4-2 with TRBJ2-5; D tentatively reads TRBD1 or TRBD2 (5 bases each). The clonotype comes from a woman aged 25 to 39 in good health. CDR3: CASSQGDDHETQYF. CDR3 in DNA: TGTGCCAGCAGCCAAGGGGACGACCACGAGACCCAGTACTTC.